This TCR beta chain appears in the sequencing data of a study of cytomegalovirus exposure and HLA in healthy donors. This CDR3 spans 12 amino acids. The ends were cut back, 6 bases at V and 10 bases at J, with 15 bases in the middle. The assay was immunoSEQ multiplex PCR, and TCRdb's table has in-frame clones only and misses some. The sample includes around 220,000 clones, approximately 80% of them seen just once. The gene calls are TRBV23-1 and TRBJ1-1, with D tentatively TRBD1 (6 bases). TRBV23-1 is an ORF, and what it does is uncertain. Material for sequencing was PBMCs. The TCR was taken from a young woman in good health and CMV-seropositive. In DNA form, the CDR3 reads TGCGCCAGCAGACGAGTAACAGGGAGAGCTTTCTTT. This encodes CASRRVTGRAFF.